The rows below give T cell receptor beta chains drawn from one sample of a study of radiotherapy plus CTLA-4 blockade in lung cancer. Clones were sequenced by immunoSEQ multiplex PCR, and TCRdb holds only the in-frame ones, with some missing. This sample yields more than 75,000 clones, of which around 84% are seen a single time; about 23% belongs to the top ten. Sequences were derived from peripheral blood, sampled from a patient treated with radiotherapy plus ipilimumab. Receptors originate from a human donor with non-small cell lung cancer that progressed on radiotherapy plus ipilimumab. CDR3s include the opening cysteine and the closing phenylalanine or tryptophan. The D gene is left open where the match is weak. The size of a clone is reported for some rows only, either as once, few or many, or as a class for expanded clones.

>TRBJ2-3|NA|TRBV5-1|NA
CASANTDTQYF
TGCGCCAGCGCCAACACAGATACGCAGTATTTT
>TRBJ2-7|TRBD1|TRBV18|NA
CASSPGDSHEQYF
TGTGCCAGCTCACCCGGGGACAGCCACGAGCAGTACTTC
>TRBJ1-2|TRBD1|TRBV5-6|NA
CASRRLGQGEVYGYTF
TGTGCCAGCAGACGACTCGGACAGGGGGAGGTCTATGGCTACACCTTC
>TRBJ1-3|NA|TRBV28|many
CASRFTGGSGNTIYF
TGTGCCAGCAGATTTACCGGGGGCTCTGGAAACACCATATATTTT
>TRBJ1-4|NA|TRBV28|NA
CASSLNGRANEKLFF
TGTGCCAGCAGTTTAAATGGAAGGGCTAATGAAAAACTGTTTTTT
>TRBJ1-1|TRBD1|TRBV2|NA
CASDRQGLRGEAFF
TGTGCCAGCGATAGACAGGGGTTGAGGGGGGAAGCTTTCTTT
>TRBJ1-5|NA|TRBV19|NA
CASNRFNQPQHF
TGTGCCAGTAATCGATTCAATCAGCCCCAGCATTTT
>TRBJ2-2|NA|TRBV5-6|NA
CASSAKVSEELFF
TGTGCCAGCAGCGCTAAAGTGTCCGAGGAGCTGTTTTTT
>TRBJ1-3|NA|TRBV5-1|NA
CALPRVHSGNTIYF
TGCGCCCTTCCACGGGTTCACTCTGGAAACACCATATATTTT
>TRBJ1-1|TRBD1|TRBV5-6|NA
CASSLAQGATEAFF
TGTGCCAGCAGCTTGGCACAGGGGGCCACTGAAGCTTTCTTT